This T cell receptor (beta chain) came from a study of T-cell memory formation after mild COVID-19. Whole-study context: TCR clustering was largely donor specific.

TCRdb reprocessed the 5' RACE reads with MiXCR, giving one entry per CDR3 protein. Among 450,000 to 650,000 distinct CDR3 sequences listed, 15% to 20% were seen once. On this clonotype: The antigen remains unidentified.

The ends were cut back, 5 bases at V and 3 bases at J, with 21 bases in the middle. Germline V lookup: CDR1 LNHDA, CDR2 SQIVND (reference sequence). The CDR3 totals 17 residues. Study-wide points: Clones contracting over day 15 to 85 were CD4/CD8 balanced, with later expanders leaning CD4+. Researchers found some responding clones in pre-infection memory, a sign that cross-reactive memory joined. Clones that contracted clustered mainly in CM and EM if CD4+ and in EMRA if CD8+.

The genes are TRBV19 and TRBJ2-3; no clear D. The sequence was obtained from an adult woman who had mild COVID-19 (a few samples of this study predate the infection). Cell type and time point are not known. Sequencing was performed on PBMCs or a T cell subset sorted from them (not recorded which). The CDR3, as DNA: TGTGCCAGTAGTCCGAGACCAGCCCGCCCCCCTACAGATACGCAGTATTTT. Translating gives CASSPRPARPPTDTQYF.